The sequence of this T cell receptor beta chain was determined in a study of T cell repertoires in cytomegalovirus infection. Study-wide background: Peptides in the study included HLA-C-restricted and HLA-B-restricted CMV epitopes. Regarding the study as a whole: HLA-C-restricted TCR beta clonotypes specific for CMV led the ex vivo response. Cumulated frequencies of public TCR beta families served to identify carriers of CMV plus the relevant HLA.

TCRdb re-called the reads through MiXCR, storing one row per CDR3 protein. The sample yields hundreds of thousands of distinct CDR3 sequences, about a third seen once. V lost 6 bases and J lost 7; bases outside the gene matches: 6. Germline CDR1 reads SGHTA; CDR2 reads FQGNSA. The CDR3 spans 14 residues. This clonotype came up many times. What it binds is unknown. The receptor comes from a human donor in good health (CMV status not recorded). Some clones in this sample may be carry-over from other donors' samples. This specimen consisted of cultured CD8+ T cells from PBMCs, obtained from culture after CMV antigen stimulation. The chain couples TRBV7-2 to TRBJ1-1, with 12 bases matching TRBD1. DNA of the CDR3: TGTGCCAGCAGTGCGGGACAGGGGGCTGGTGAAGCTTTCTTT. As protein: CASSAGQGAGEAFF. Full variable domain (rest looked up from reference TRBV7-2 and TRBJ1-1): GAGVSQSPSNKVTEKGKDVELRCDPISGHTALYWYRQSLGQGLEFLIYFQGNSAPDKSGLPSDRFSAERTGGSVSTLTIQRTQQEDSAVYLCASSAGQGAGEAFFGQGTRLTVV.